The 27 T cell receptor beta chains reported below all come from one sample, sequenced in a study of metastatic and nonmetastatic thyroid tumors. Using MiXCR, TCRdb reanalyzed the PCR reads. In the table there are tens of thousands of clones, around 18% of which are singletons. No patient had received any treatment before thyroid surgery. Sequencing used blood. The receptor set was obtained from a female donor with papillary thyroid cancer or a benign thyroid nodule (not recorded which). Some clones in this sample may be carry-over from other donors' samples.

This clone was counted many times. The genes are TRBV28 and TRBJ2-1, with TRBD2 as a possible D gene (6 bases). This CDR3 is built from 16 residues. V dropped 4 bases and J dropped 4 bases, with 17 bases sitting between them. Germline-derived CDR1 and CDR2 are MDHEN and SYDVKM. The DNA for the CDR3 is TGTGCCAGCAGTTCCCCCGGAGGGCCCTCTTACAATGAGCAGTTCTTC. Translation: CASSSPGGPSYNEQFF.

This clone was detected ten times or more. A much larger clone differs by one base, so this may be a read error. The chain links TRBV2 to TRBJ2-7, with D unclear. CDR3 length equals 12 residues. The germline V gene has CDR1 SNHLY and CDR2 FYNNEI. CDR3 nucleotides: TGTGCCGGCAGTTTTGACGGATACGAGCAGTACTTC. Amino acids: CAGSFDGYEQYF.

This clone was observed many times. The chain recombines TRBV20-1 with TRBJ2-3; D ambiguous. CDR1 and CDR2 (germline): DFQATT, SNEGSKA (reference sequence). Trimming took off 1 base at V and 4 bases at J, with 15 bases between the two ends. The CDR3 runs 15 residues. The chain's CDR3 is CSARGHPIRADTQYF. CDR3 sequence (DNA): TGCAGTGCTAGAGGGCACCCGATCCGGGCAGATACGCAGTATTTT.

This clone was seen ten or more times. The chain employs TRBV6-1 and TRBJ1-1; TRBD1 might be the D (5 bases). V was clipped by 5 bases and J by 7 bases, with 8 bases between them. Germline assignment: CDR1 MNHNS and CDR2 SASEGT. CDR3 length equals 11 residues. The CDR3 region has the DNA TGTGCCAGCAGTACAGGATATGAAGCTTTCTTT. The encoded protein is CASSTGYEAFF.

This clone was picked up many times. The gene calls are TRBV20-1 and TRBJ1-5; D might be TRBD1 (5 bases). The CDR3 extends over 15 amino acids. Trimming cost V 3 bases and J 3 bases, with 15 bases left between them. Germline loops: CDR1 DFQATT, CDR2 SNEGSKA (reference sequence). CDR3 protein: CSARRGGRDNQPQHF. In DNA form, the CDR3 reads TGCAGTGCTAGGCGGGGGGGAAGAGACAATCAGCCCCAGCATTTT.

This clone was observed a few times. The rearrangement uses TRBV6-1 and TRBJ2-1; D is unclear. Germline CDR1 is MNHNS and CDR2 is SASEGT. Trimming cost V 7 bases and J 9 bases, with 22 bases left between them. The CDR3 is made up of 15 amino acids. CDR3 DNA: TGTGCCAGCACCCGGTACAGCGTCATAATCGTTGAGCAGTTCTTC. It translates to CASTRYSVIIVEQFF.

There are a few counts of this clone. The junction does not match germline at one end; this may be a read error. CDR3 amino acids: CVSRHPDLNEQFF. The DNA of the CDR3 is TGTGTCAGCCGACACCCGGATTTGAATGAGCAGTTCTTC. This rearrangement joins TRBV6-1 to TRBJ2-1, with D hard to call. Germline V lookup: CDR1 MNHNS, CDR2 SASEGT. This CDR3 spans 13 amino acids.

The J gene is TRBJ2-3, the V gene TRBV5-6, with D hard to call. The CDR3 totals 12 residues. In germline, CDR1 is SGHDT, CDR2 YYEEEE. V was clipped by 2 bases and J by 4 bases, with 5 bases between them. The CDR3, as DNA: TGTGCCAGCAGCTTTAGTTCAGATACGCAGTATTTT. Protein sequence: CASSFSSDTQYF.

In this sample, this clone turned up many times. The V and J genes are TRBV19 and TRBJ1-2; D is undetermined. The length of the CDR3 is 17 residues. Trimming took 7 bases from V and 2 from J, leaving 23 bases between them. The germline V gene has CDR1 LNHDA and CDR2 SQIVND (reference sequence). The CDR3 DNA follows: TGTGCCAGTACCTCAGCGGGGATTGCCGGGTTGAACTATGGCTACACCTTC. It translates to CASTSAGIAGLNYGYTF.

V gene TRBV6-9 combines with J gene TRBJ2-7, with a possible D match to TRBD2 (5 bases). CDR3 length: 13 amino acids. The germline gives CDR1 MNHGY, CDR2 SVAAGI. Trimming took 4 bases from V and 5 from J, leaving 12 bases between them. This CDR3 reads CASSLLWTDEQYF. CDR3 bases: TGTGCCAGCAGTTTATTATGGACTGACGAGCAGTACTTC.

This sequence joins TRBV7-3 and TRBJ2-6; maybe TRBD1 (6 bases). With 3 bases removed from V and 2 bases from J, the gap between germline ends came to 11 bases. Germline-derived CDR1 and CDR2 are SGHTA and FQGTGA. CDR3 length equals 16 residues. CDR3 sequence reads: CASSFTGLTGANVLTF. The CDR3 DNA is TGTGCCAGCAGCTTTACAGGGTTGACTGGGGCCAACGTCCTGACTTTC.

The rearrangement uses TRBV25-1 and TRBJ2-1; 7 bases are a match to TRBD2. The V gene's germline CDR1 is MGHDK and CDR2 SYGVNS. V lost 11 bases to trimming and J lost 3 bases; unmatched junction nucleotides: 16. There are 16 residues in the CDR3. The CDR3, as DNA: TGTGCCGTCAGTGAACGCGGGAGAGGGTACTACAATGAGCAGTTCTTC. Protein: CAVSERGRGYYNEQFF.

In its sample, this clone was seen many times. The chain links TRBV5-6 to TRBJ2-2; D is possibly TRBD1 (5 bases). The CDR3 runs to 16 residues. The V gene's germline CDR1 is SGHDT and CDR2 YYEEEE. V was clipped by 0 bases and J by 4 bases, with 13 bases between them. CDR3: CASSLGPGSGTGELFF. The CDR3 DNA reads as TGTGCCAGCAGCTTGGGACCAGGGTCGGGCACCGGGGAGCTGTTTTTT.

The chain uses TRBV29-1 and TRBJ1-2; possible D gene TRBD1, 6 bases. Trimming left V 0 bases short and J 4 bases short, with 12 bases between. CDR1 and CDR2 from the germline V gene are SQVTM and ANQGSEA. This CDR3 is 14 amino acids long. The CDR3 spells CSVEERTQGYGYTF. DNA for the CDR3: TGCAGCGTTGAAGAGCGAACACAGGGCTATGGCTACACCTTC.

This clone was found many times. V gene TRBV10-1 combines with J gene TRBJ2-6; 8 bases map to TRBD1. V was pared by 5 bases and J by 12 bases, with 9 bases of the junction left unmatched. Germline V gene data show CDR1 as WNHNN and CDR2 as SYGVQD (reference sequence). The CDR3 has 14 residues. CDR3 protein: CASSRGTGMGVLTF. DNA of the CDR3: TGCGCCAGCAGTAGAGGGACAGGAATGGGCGTCCTGACTTTC.

This sequence joins TRBV6-5 and TRBJ2-2; unclear D gene. CDR1 MNHEY and CDR2 SVGAGI come from the germline V gene. This CDR3 spans 14 amino acids. V lost 0 bases and J lost 4, with 6 bases in between. The CDR3 loop reads CASSYSGVTGELFF. CDR3 nucleotide sequence: TGTGCCAGCAGTTACTCCGGCGTCACCGGGGAGCTGTTTTTT.

This clone was detected many times. Distinct nucleotide sequences in the sample also encode this CDR3. This chain connects TRBV6-5 to TRBJ1-1; D gene unclear. V dropped 0 bases and J dropped 1 base, with 3 bases sitting between them. From germline, CDR1 is MNHEY and CDR2 SVGAGI. This CDR3 has 13 residues. The CDR3 sequence: CASSYSANTEAFF. The CDR3 coding sequence is TGTGCCAGCAGTTACTCGGCGAACACTGAAGCTTTCTTT.

The table lists this clone with a count of one. This rearrangement joins TRBV5-1 to TRBJ1-3; D uncertain. The germline V gene encodes CDR1 SGHRS and CDR2 YFSETQ. V was clipped by 0 bases and J by 2 bases, with 6 bases between them. The CDR3 consists of 14 residues. Here the CDR3 DNA reads TGCGCCAGCAGCTTGGTGGGCACTGGAAACACCATATATTTT. This encodes CASSLVGTGNTIYF. The full variable domain, its missing parts supplied by reference TRBV5-1 and TRBJ1-3, is KAGVTQTPRYLIKTRGQQVTLSCSPISGHRSVSWYQQTPGQGLQFLFEYFSETQRNKGNFPGRFSGRQFSNSRSEMNVSTLELGDSALYLCASSLVGTGNTIYFGEGSWLTVV.

The V gene is TRBV3-1, the J gene TRBJ2-5; 7 bases map to TRBD1. There are 15 residues in the CDR3. After removal of 0 bases from V and 2 bases from J, the junction contained 3 bases not matched to a gene. Germline CDR1 LGHDT, CDR2 YNNKEL (reference sequence). The CDR3 bases are TGTGCCAGCAGCCAAGATGGGACAGTTCAAGAGACCCAGTACTTC. Translating gives CASSQDGTVQETQYF.

This clone was observed many times. J is TRBJ2-2 and V is TRBV7-8; 10 nucleotides match TRBD2. This CDR3 region has 14 residues. The V and J ends lost 6 bases and 4 bases, in that order; junction bases with no gene match: 2. CDR1 and CDR2 from the germline V gene are SGHVS and FQNEAQ. The CDR3 DNA reads as TGTGCCAGCAGGAGCGGGAGGGGCACCGGGGAGCTGTTTTTT. Translated, it gives CASRSGRGTGELFF.

This clone came up many times. This sample also contains other DNA sequences that code for the same CDR3. CDR3 amino acids: CATSLSGTGGDTQYF. The CDR3 DNA is TGTGCCACCAGCCTCTCAGGGACTGGGGGGGATACGCAGTATTTT. The V and J genes are TRBV24-1 and TRBJ2-3, with a tentative D call TRBD2 (6 bases). CDR1 KGHDR and CDR2 SFDVKD come from the germline V gene. The V end was cut by 7 bases, the J end by 6 bases, with 19 bases between. The length of the CDR3 is 15 residues.

This clone was counted many times. The chain has TRBV4-1 and TRBJ2-1, with a tentative D call TRBD2 (6 bases). Per germline, CDR1 MGHRA and CDR2 YSYEKL. The CDR3 consists of 17 residues. Trimming shortened V by 1 base and J by 1 base, and 14 bases separated the two germline ends. CDR3 coding DNA: TGCGCCAGCAGCCAAGTATCCGGACTAAGTTCCTACAATGAGCAGTTCTTC. This encodes CASSQVSGLSSYNEQFF.

This clone was counted ten times or more. The chain recombines TRBV12-3 or TRBV12-4 with TRBJ1-2, with 7 bases matching TRBD1. V shed 2 bases, J shed 8 bases, and the junction held 11 bases outside the gene matches. The CDR3 is 15 residues long. CDR3 in DNA: TGTGCCAGCAGTTTAAGCGCGGGACAGAGAAGGGGCTACACCTTC. Translating it yields CASSLSAGQRRGYTF.

This clone was seen at least ten times. The gene calls are TRBV30 and TRBJ2-7; TRBD1 matches 7 bases. The CDR3 has 13 residues. Germline loops: CDR1 GTSNPN, CDR2 SVGIG (reference sequence). V was pared by 3 bases and J by 6 bases, with 8 bases of the junction left unmatched. The CDR3 protein is CAWRSGGYGEQYF. In nucleotides, the CDR3 is TGTGCCTGGAGGTCAGGGGGATATGGCGAGCAGTACTTC.

As regards this clone: A much larger clone differs from this one at a single base, so this may be a read error. The sample carries other DNA sequences with the same CDR3. The rearrangement uses TRBV5-5 and TRBJ2-2; D is possibly TRBD2 (5 bases). Germline CDR1 and CDR2: SGHKS and YYEKEE (reference sequence). There are 14 residues in the CDR3. The CDR3 DNA follows: TGTGCCAGCAGCTGGTGGGAGAACACCGGTGAGCTGTTTTTT. Encoded protein: CASSWWENTGELFF.

This clone has ten or more counts. V usage is TRBV6-1 and J usage is TRBJ2-1; 9 bases agree with TRBD2. The CDR3 length is 13 residues. The trim removed 6 bases at V and 10 bases at J, leaving 7 bases unmatched. The germline CDR1 and CDR2 sequences are MNHNS and SASEGT. CDR3 loop: CASRESLAGEQFF. CDR3 sequence (DNA): TGTGCCAGCAGGGAATCTCTAGCGGGAGAGCAGTTCTTC.

In this sample, this clone turned up many times. The chain recombines TRBV3-1 with TRBJ2-2; D is undetermined. The germline V gene has CDR1 LGHDT and CDR2 YNNKEL (reference sequence). The V end was cut by 4 bases, the J end by 6 bases, with 6 bases between. The CDR3 sequence is 12 residues long. The CDR3 DNA sequence: TGTGCCAGCAGCCGCTCGGCCGGGGAGCTGTTTTTT. It translates to CASSRSAGELFF.